This TCR beta chain originates from a study of cytomegalovirus exposure and HLA in healthy donors. General study results and limits: A missense variant in DCLRE1C was later tied to TCR beta V- and J-gene trimming.

This CDR3 has 13 residues. Germline lookup yields CDR1 LNHDA and CDR2 SQIVND (reference sequence). V lost 7 bases, J lost 3 bases, and 13 bases lay in between. 60 Vbeta and 13 Jbeta primers were used in PCR. Clones were read by immunoSEQ multiplex PCR, and TCRdb kept only the in-frame ones, dropping some. Of more than 150,000 clones listed, 75% to 90% are singletons. Note on this clone: The antigen is undetermined.

The chain recombines TRBV19 with TRBJ2-7; the D gene is possibly TRBD2 (5 bases). The specimen sequenced was PBMCs. This clonotype originated in a boy aged 5 to 17 in good health and CMV-seronegative. This CDR3 is CASTEAAGYEQYF. DNA for the CDR3: TGTGCCAGTACGGAGGCTGCCGGCTACGAGCAGTACTTC.